This T cell receptor beta chain was sequenced in a study of CXCR3-negative and CXCR3-positive naive CD8 T cells. Study-level findings and limits: High diversity, comparable across both naive subsets, contrasted with much lower diversity in memory CD8+ cells. Surface CD5 looked about the same in the naive subsets, so the authors worked out TCR strength from TRB CDR3 properties. Naive cells with CXCR3 showed TRB CDR3s that were more hydrophobic than those in CXCR3-negative naive cells.

As for this clonotype: Its target is unknown.

TRB cDNA was prepared as libraries by UMI-labeled 5' RACE. Reanalyzing the 5' RACE reads, TCRdb keeps one entry per CDR3 protein, without DNA. This specimen shows under 70,000 distinct CDR3 sequences; the ten leading clones hold 4% to 5.5%. Germline V gene sequence: CDR1 SEHNR, CDR2 FQNEAQ (reference sequence). CDR3 length: 16 amino acids. This receptor was identified in a human donor in good health. Some clones in this sample may be carry-over from other donors' samples. The chain couples TRBV7-9 to TRBJ1-2; the TCRdb call, TRBD1, lacks DNA for checking. Sequenced material: naive CXCR3+ CD8+ T cells from blood. As for subset: CD45RO-CCR7+CD27+CD95- naive CD8+ T cells expressing CXCR3 (TNR3+). CDR3 region: CASSSPRDIINYGYTF.